This T cell receptor (beta chain) derives from a study of chemoradiotherapy in HPV16-positive cancers. Study overall: Functional T-cell assays on a couple of HPV16-positive patients' cells defined candidate HPV-specific clones and common TCR motifs.

Turning to this clone: The antigen is not known.

Samples were taken several times over chemoradiotherapy. Study-wide findings and caveats: Candidate HPV-specific clones and E7-related TCR motifs grew in tumor during treatment.

Measured with immunoSEQ multiplex PCR; TCRdb has only the in-frame clones, and not every one. This sample has around 7,000 clones; roughly four fifths occur once, and the top ten carry 6.5%. The receptor's source is a human donor with HPV-associated anogenital cancer. Sequences were derived from tumor tissue, sampled from a patient who underwent chemoradiotherapy.

CDR3 residues: CASTKDGSVNYGYTF. CDR3 DNA sequence: TGTGCCAGCACCAAGGACGGGAGTGTCAACTATGGCTACACCTTC. The chain uses TRBV6-6 and TRBJ1-2; no firm D call. The V end lost 7 bases, the J end lost 2 bases, and 17 bases lay between the germline ends. Looked up from germline, CDR1 is MNHNY and CDR2 is SVGAGI (reference sequence). The CDR3 length is 15 residues.